Here is one TCR beta chain with its context. No antigen is known for it. The data are from a study of blood T cells in healthy people across ages. The study's findings and limits: Whereas aged donors had fewer naive CD4+ cells, long-lived donors had more of them and higher diversity. With age, beta diversity per million T cells declined roughly linearly, significantly by 30 to 40.

The CDR3 is 15 amino acids. V was cut by 0 bases and J by 7 bases, with 12 bases left in between. Germline-derived CDR1 and CDR2 are MGHRA and YSYEKL. The individuals who served as donors were healthy Caucasians living in Russia, aged roughly 6 to 95. Sample-barcoded 5' priming and a J-beta primer mix drove a second PCR of roughly 6 to 12 cycles. A 12-random-nucleotide template-switch adaptor tagged each cDNA molecule. One entry per CDR3 protein, called by TCRdb with MiXCR from the 5' RACE reads. This table has around 1.5 million distinct CDR3 sequences, roughly 30% appearing once. This clonotype was sampled from a woman in her 30s in good health. V is TRBV4-1 and J is TRBJ1-4, with unresolved D. Sequenced input: blood. CDR3 sequence reads: CASSQDPGLGEKLFF. Written as DNA, the CDR3 is TGCGCCAGCAGCCAAGATCCGGGGTTAGGTGAAAAACTGTTTTTT.